This paragraph reports one T cell receptor beta chain. What it binds is not known. The record originates from a study of OX40 agonist ivuxolimab in advanced cancers. The overall study: Three dose-escalation patients had partial responses: one with hepatocellular carcinoma and two with cutaneous melanoma.

Sequencing used immunoSEQ multiplex PCR; TCRdb keeps in-frame clones, though not all of them. In the table there are tens of thousands of clones, less than 90% of which are singletons. General study findings and limits: Relatively little clonal expansion, among the lowest observed, appeared in partial responders at 0.1-3.0 mg/kg. Blood T cells, both CD4+ and CD8+, expanded clonally by week 6 at 0.1 to 3.0 mg/kg.

The sequenced sample was CD4+ or CD8+ T cells sorted from blood, obtained in a trial of the OX40 agonist ivuxolimab. This TCR derives from an adult with an advanced solid tumor such as melanoma, head and neck, liver or kidney cancer.

Here the CDR3 DNA reads TGTGCCAGCAGCCTAATCGAAGGAGACACTGAAGCTTTCTTT. Its translation: CASSLIEGDTEAFF. This chain links TRBV5-8 with TRBJ1-1; D remains unclear. The germline CDR1 and CDR2 sequences are SGHTS and YDEGEE. The CDR3 has 14 residues. Between the trimmed V and J ends, which lost 4 bases and 3 bases, there was a span of 13 bases.